This T cell receptor beta chain was identified in a study of beta chain features in type 1 diabetes. As for the study in general: Sorted cells numbering some 110,000,000 were examined across all samples.

The CDR3 length is 14 residues. Every isolated RNA sample was fully reverse transcribed, so sequencing captured expressed TCRB transcripts. The method was immunoSEQ multiplex PCR; TCRdb's version includes in-frame clones alone and lacks a portion of them. This table holds more than 250,000 clones, approximately 25% found once. For this clone: The antigen is not known.

General study points: Within the patient group, naive, central memory and Treg TCRB repertoires appeared more similar to each other than within healthy donors. Type 1 diabetes patients had fewer VDJ junction insertions and more deletions. Among patients with Type 1 diabetes, TCRB CDR3s were moderately but significantly shorter in every one of the four CD4+ subsets.

The receptor comes from a woman aged 25-40 years with type 1 diabetes. Sequences were obtained from naive CD4+ T cells from blood. V is TRBV21-1 and J is TRBJ2-7; TRBD2 is taken as the D call from the table, unchecked against the DNA. TRBV21-1 is reported as a pseudogene. The CDR3 spells CASSNPFYPYEQYF. The CDR3, as DNA: TGTGCCAGCAGCAACCCTTTCTATCCCTACGAGCAGTACTTC.